Listed here are 23 T cell receptor beta chains from one sample, sequenced in a study of cytomegalovirus exposure and HLA in healthy donors. The table came from immunoSEQ multiplex PCR; TCRdb's copy has only in-frame clones and leaves some out. The table shows around 200,000 clones, with 80% to 90% occurring only once. The sequencing sample was made of PBMCs. The receptor source for this set is a woman in her 30s in good health and CMV-seronegative.

The chain uses TRBV12-5 and TRBJ2-3; D may be TRBD1 (6 bases). The CDR3 sequence is 14 residues long. The germline gives CDR1 LGHNT, CDR2 FRNRAP. The V gene lost 6 bases and the J gene lost 3 bases, with 13 bases spanning the gap. This chain's CDR3 is CASGQGYFTDTQYF. CDR3 sequence (DNA): TGTGCTAGTGGCCAGGGGTATTTTACAGATACGCAGTATTTT.

The genes are TRBV4-1 and TRBJ1-5; D possibly corresponds to TRBD1 (5 bases). CDR3 length: 17 amino acids. Germline CDR1 MGHRA, CDR2 YSYEKL. Trimming cost V 3 bases and J 0 bases, with 15 bases left between them. CDR3 loop: CASSQRDAYDSNQPQHF. The CDR3, as DNA: TGCGCCAGCAGCCAGCGGGACGCTTACGATAGCAATCAGCCCCAGCATTTT.

V gene TRBV11-3 combines with J gene TRBJ2-7; 7 nucleotides align to TRBD2. J lost 4 bases, V lost 1 base, and 4 bases had no gene match. Per germline, CDR1 SGHNT and CDR2 YENEEA. CDR3 length: 14 amino acids. The CDR3 sequence: CASSLGGGGYEQYF. CDR3 DNA sequence: TGTGCCAGCAGCTTAGGAGGCGGGGGTTACGAGCAGTACTTC.

CDR3 amino acids: CASSTGQGRETQYF. The DNA for the CDR3 is TGCGCCAGCAGCACGGGACAGGGCCGGGAGACCCAGTACTTC. The chain is built from TRBV5-1 and TRBJ2-5; 9 positions match TRBD1. Germline loops: CDR1 SGHRS, CDR2 YFSETQ. With V trimmed by 4 bases and J by 5 bases, 6 bases remained unmatched. This CDR3 has 14 amino acids. Filled out from reference TRBV5-1 and TRBJ2-5, the complete variable domain reads KAGVTQTPRYLIKTRGQQVTLSCSPISGHRSVSWYQQTPGQGLQFLFEYFSETQRNKGNFPGRFSGRQFSNSRSEMNVSTLELGDSALYLCASSTGQGRETQYFGPGTRLLVL.

The genes are TRBV18 and TRBJ1-1; no reliable D call. CDR3 length equals 16 residues. V dropped 4 bases and J dropped 6 bases, with 21 bases sitting between them. Germline CDR1 is KGHSH and CDR2 is LQKENI. The CDR3 nucleotides are TGTGCCAGCTCACGATCTCTTACGGAAAGCGAGCCTGAAGCTTTCTTT. Its protein product is CASSRSLTESEPEAFF.

The chain uses TRBV10-3 and TRBJ2-7, with D possibly being TRBD2 (6 bases). Germline lookup yields CDR1 ENHRY and CDR2 SYGVKD. V was shortened by 10 bases and J by 0 bases, with 13 bases between the two germline ends. The CDR3 totals 13 residues. The CDR3 here is CATRDFHSYEQYF. The CDR3 DNA is TGTGCCACCCGGGACTTCCACTCCTACGAGCAGTACTTC.

This chain links TRBV18 with TRBJ2-7; 9 bases match TRBD1. This CDR3 spans 13 amino acids. The V gene's germline CDR1 is KGHSH and CDR2 LQKENI. V lost 3 bases, J lost 6 bases, and 3 bases stayed unmatched. The CDR3 loop is CASSPKTGGEQYF. DNA of the CDR3: TGTGCCAGCTCACCCAAGACAGGGGGCGAGCAGTACTTC.

The rearrangement uses TRBV5-5 and TRBJ1-6; 7 nucleotides agree with TRBD1. The J segment lost 4 bases and the V segment lost 2 bases, leaving 6 bases of the junction unmatched. The CDR3 has 16 residues. CDR1 is SGHKS, CDR2 YYEKEE, per germline (reference sequence). The CDR3 here is CASSFGQAYYNSPLHF. The CDR3 DNA reads TGTGCCAGCAGCTTCGGACAGGCCTATTATAATTCACCCCTCCACTTT.

The chain uses TRBV6-6 and TRBJ1-2; D is perhaps TRBD1 (5 bases). CDR1 is MNHNY and CDR2 is SVGAGI in the germline V gene (reference sequence). V lost 3 bases and J 8 bases, leaving 16 bases between the germline ends. CDR3 length: 14 residues. The CDR3: CASSYGGTIEGYTF. The CDR3, as DNA: TGTGCCAGCAGTTATGGGGGGACCATCGAAGGCTACACCTTC.

The chain joins TRBV27 to TRBJ1-5, with 11 bases matching TRBD1. The CDR3 runs to 15 residues. The germline V gene has CDR1 MNHEY and CDR2 SMNVEV (reference sequence). V lost 6 bases to trimming and J lost 2 bases; unmatched junction nucleotides: 3. CDR3 in amino acids: CASRDRGLGNQPQHF. The CDR3, as DNA: TGTGCCAGCAGGGACAGGGGGCTTGGCAATCAGCCCCAGCATTTT.

By share of the sample, this clone is medium-sized. This rearrangement joins TRBV5-5 to TRBJ1-5; D is possibly TRBD1 (5 bases). The germline CDR1 and CDR2 sequences are SGHKS and YYEKEE (reference sequence). The CDR3 extends over 16 amino acids. The V end was cut by 6 bases, the J end by 2 bases, with 18 bases between. The chain's CDR3 is CASNPYPGSGNQPQHF. CDR3 DNA sequence: TGTGCCAGCAACCCCTACCCAGGGTCGGGCAATCAGCCCCAGCATTTT.

The rearrangement links TRBV29-1 to TRBJ1-4; tentative D call: TRBD1 (5 bases). The CDR3 is 13 amino acids. Germline CDR1 and CDR2: SQVTM and ANQGSEA. V lost 2 bases, J lost 4 bases, and 8 bases lay in between. This chain's CDR3 is CSVERGYNEKLFF. CDR3 sequence (DNA): TGCAGCGTTGAAAGGGGATATAATGAAAAACTGTTTTTT.

This clone was observed a few times. J is TRBJ1-2 and V is TRBV6-5, with D unresolved. Germline values: CDR1 MNHEY, CDR2 SVGAGI. Trimming cost V 0 bases and J 8 bases, with 10 bases left between them. The CDR3 contains 13 residues. Here the CDR3 DNA reads TGTGCCAGCAGTTACTCTCAGGCTGGGGGCTACACCTTC. It translates to CASSYSQAGGYTF.

The rearrangement links TRBV5-1 to TRBJ2-3, with D uncertain. This CDR3 is built from 14 residues. With 0 bases removed from V and 6 bases from J, the gap between germline ends came to 11 bases. Looked up from germline, CDR1 is SGHRS and CDR2 is YFSETQ. CDR3 coding DNA: TGCGCCAGCAGCTTGGCCACGTCGGTGGATACGCAGTATTTT. Its protein product is CASSLATSVDTQYF. Full variable domain (missing parts from reference TRBV5-1 and TRBJ2-3): KAGVTQTPRYLIKTRGQQVTLSCSPISGHRSVSWYQQTPGQGLQFLFEYFSETQRNKGNFPGRFSGRQFSNSRSEMNVSTLELGDSALYLCASSLATSVDTQYFGPGTRLTVL.

The chain is built from TRBV27 and TRBJ2-3; 10 bases are a match to TRBD2. Germline V gene data show CDR1 as MNHEY and CDR2 as SMNVEV (reference sequence). The CDR3 loop spans 17 amino acids. The V and J ends lost 2 bases and 0 bases, in that order; junction bases with no gene match: 5. The DNA of the CDR3 is TGTGCCAGCAGTTTACGAGTTAGCGGGAGGAGCACAGATACGCAGTATTTT. This codes for CASSLRVSGRSTDTQYF.

V and J are TRBV6-5 and TRBJ2-2, with D possibly matching TRBD2 (5 bases). The germline V gene encodes CDR1 MNHEY and CDR2 SVGAGI. This CDR3 spans 16 amino acids. Deletions cut 2 bases from V and 1 base from J, with 11 bases between. This CDR3 is CASSYRASQNTGELFF. CDR3 nucleotide sequence: TGTGCCAGCAGTTACCGGGCTAGCCAGAACACCGGGGAGCTGTTTTTT.

This clone was seen at least ten times. This rearrangement joins TRBV7-2 to TRBJ1-2; D unclear. CDR1 is SGHTA and CDR2 is FQGNSA in the germline V gene. Trimming took off 5 bases at V and 5 bases at J, with 6 bases between the two ends. This CDR3 is built from 11 residues. CDR3 in DNA: TGTGCCAGCAGCAATTATTATGGCTACACCTTC. It encodes CASSNYYGYTF.

The V and J genes are TRBV27 and TRBJ1-4; 10 bases align to TRBD1. The germline gives CDR1 MNHEY, CDR2 SMNVEV (reference sequence). Losses at the gene ends were 3 bases for V and 3 bases for J; bases not matched to a gene: 13. The CDR3 contains 19 residues. CDR3 coding DNA: TGTGCCAGCAGTTTTTCCTCATACGACAGGGGGCCCTCTAATGAAAAACTGTTTTTT. It encodes CASSFSSYDRGPSNEKLFF.

V gene TRBV6-5 combines with J gene TRBJ1-2; D is possibly TRBD1 (6 bases). The CDR3 has 13 residues. Trimming stripped 5 bases from V and 3 bases from J, with 10 bases between. Per germline, CDR1 MNHEY and CDR2 SVGAGI. The CDR3 nucleotides are TGTGCCAGCAGTGAGACAGGAGACTATGGCTACACCTTC. Translation: CASSETGDYGYTF.

CDR3 residues: CASSLRLGTSVGTGELFF. CDR3 nucleotides: TGTGCCAGCAGCCTTCGTTTGGGGACTAGCGTGGGCACCGGGGAGCTGTTTTTT. The rearrangement uses TRBV7-3 and TRBJ2-2; TRBD2 matches at 10 bases. The V gene end was trimmed by 5 bases and the J gene end by 4 bases; junction bases not matched to a gene: 13. The germline gives CDR1 SGHTA, CDR2 FQGTGA. CDR3 length: 18 residues. Full variable domain (remainder filled in from reference TRBV7-3 and TRBJ2-2): GAGVSQTPSNKVTEKGKYVELRCDPISGHTALYWYRQSLGQGPEFLIYFQGTGAADDSGLPNDRFFAVRPEGSVSTLKIQRTERGDSAVYLCASSLRLGTSVGTGELFFGEGSRLTVL.

This clone was seen just once. The chain links TRBV30 to TRBJ1-1; the D gene is possibly TRBD1 (6 bases). Trimming removed 2 bases from V and 0 bases from J, with 10 bases in between. Germline V gene sequence: CDR1 GTSNPN, CDR2 SVGIG (reference sequence). The CDR3 loop spans 14 amino acids. The CDR3, as DNA: TGTGCCTGGAGTCGGGGGGCAATGAACACTGAAGCTTTCTTT. Translating gives CAWSRGAMNTEAFF.

The genes are TRBV4-1 and TRBJ1-5, with a weak D call TRBD1 (5 bases). This CDR3 has 18 residues. The V end lost 4 bases, the J end lost 1 base, and 20 bases lay between the germline ends. Germline V CDR1 and CDR2: MGHRA, YSYEKL. CDR3 sequence (DNA): TGCGCCAGCAGCCTAATTCACGGGACTCCAGGGAGCAATCAGCCCCAGCATTTT. As protein: CASSLIHGTPGSNQPQHF.

As to this clone: A read error may account for a junction end that differs from germline. This sample includes further DNA sequences coding for the same CDR3. The V and J genes are TRBV6-5 and TRBJ1-1; a weak D match, TRBD1 (5 bases). The germline gives CDR1 MNHEY, CDR2 SVGAGI. The CDR3 is 13 residues long. The chain's CDR3 is CASVGAVDAEAFF. CDR3 DNA sequence: TGCGCCAGCGTAGGGGCAGTTGATGCTGAAGCTTTCTTT.